This is a list of T cell receptor beta chains from one sample in a study of blood T cell repertoires in COVID-19. This table comes from immunoSEQ multiplex PCR, and its TCRdb copy is limited to in-frame clones, with some not included. The table includes fewer than 50,000 clones, around 75% detected once. The sequencing input was peripheral blood. The receptor set was obtained from an elderly man with acute or convalescent COVID-19. The CDR3 runs from the conserved cysteine through the conserved F or W. A D gene is named only where the DNA matches it firmly. Size values are once, few and many counts, or a class for expanded clones, and some rows have none.

j_call	clone_size	d_call	v_call	cdr3_aa	cdr3_nt
TRBJ2-6	.	TRBD1	TRBV5-6	CASSWDSFIGANVLTF	TGTGCCAGCAGCTGGGACAGTTTTATAGGGGCCAACGTCCTGACTTTC
TRBJ2-3	.	.	TRBV28	CASSSPGSSDTQYF	TGTGCCAGCAGTTCCCCGGGTAGTTCAGATACGCAGTATTTT
TRBJ2-5	.	TRBD1	TRBV6-1	CASSVSWTGGAKTQYF	TGTGCCAGCAGTGTTTCCTGGACAGGGGGCGCGAAGACCCAGTACTTC
TRBJ2-5	few	.	TRBV28	CASSDGQGPRETQYF	TGTGCCAGCAGTGACGGGCAGGGGCCAAGGGAGACCCAGTACTTC
TRBJ2-1	.	TRBD2	TRBV2	CASSGGRNEQFF	TGTGCCAGCTCGGGAGGGCGGAATGAGCAGTTCTTC
TRBJ2-2	.	.	TRBV2	CASSRRSGLTGELFF	TGTGCCAGCAGCCGAAGGAGCGGTCTCACCGGGGAGCTGTTTTTT
TRBJ2-1	.	.	TRBV21-1	CATITSGSSSYNEQFF	TGTGCCACCATAACTAGCGGATCCTCCTCCTACAATGAGCAGTTCTTC
TRBJ1-2	.	.	TRBV5-6	CASSLAANYGYTF	TGTGCCAGCAGCTTGGCCGCTAACTATGGCTACACCTTC
TRBJ1-4	.	TRBD1	TRBV18	CASSPNRGENEKLFF	TGTGCCAGCTCACCCAACAGGGGGGAGAATGAAAAACTGTTTTTT
TRBJ2-2	.	.	TRBV12-3/TRBV12-4	CASRTENTGELFF	TGTGCCAGCCGGACAGAGAACACCGGGGAGCTGTTTTTT
TRBJ2-2	.	.	TRBV11-1	CASSLTLSSGELFF	TGTGCCAGCAGCTTAACGCTTAGTTCCGGGGAGCTGTTTTTT
TRBJ2-1	.	TRBD1	TRBV12-3/TRBV12-4	CASTTGGPGEQFF	TGTGCCAGCACCACAGGGGGCCCTGGGGAGCAGTTCTTC
TRBJ1-5	.	.	TRBV4-2	CASSVQNQPQHF	TGTGCCAGCAGCGTCCAGAATCAGCCCCAGCATTTT
TRBJ2-2	.	TRBD2	TRBV6-6	CASSRLAGGSAGELFF	TGTGCCAGCAGTCGACTAGCGGGAGGATCAGCCGGGGAGCTGTTTTTT
TRBJ2-3	once	TRBD2	TRBV10-3	CAISATSGYSTDTQYF	TGTGCCATCAGCGCGACTAGCGGTTATAGCACAGATACGCAGTATTTT
TRBJ1-3	once	.	TRBV7-9	CATGGNTIYF	TGTGCCACCGGGGGAAACACCATATATTTT
TRBJ2-3	few	.	TRBV14	CASSPAGRGRTDTQYF	TGTGCCAGCAGCCCCGCAGGGCGGGGGCGCACAGATACGCAGTATTTT
TRBJ2-1	.	.	TRBV6-5	CASSLYWAADEQFF	TGTGCCAGCAGTCTTTATTGGGCAGCAGATGAGCAGTTCTTC
TRBJ1-6	.	.	TRBV6-4	CASSPRDFGNSPLHF	TGTGCCAGCAGTCCCCGGGACTTCGGTAATTCACCCCTCCACTTT
TRBJ2-2	.	TRBD1	TRBV28	CASSHRTGIGGELFF	TGTGCCAGCAGTCACCGGACAGGTATAGGCGGGGAGCTGTTTTTT
TRBJ2-1	.	TRBD2	TRBV5-1	CASSVLAGGYNEQFF	TGCGCCAGCAGCGTACTAGCGGGAGGGTACAATGAGCAGTTCTTC
TRBJ2-7	.	TRBD2	TRBV7-3	CASSLRSPGLGYEQYF	TGTGCCAGCAGCTTACGGTCTCCGGGACTAGGATACGAGCAGTACTTC
TRBJ1-1	.	TRBD1	TRBV6-6	CASSIARDRSAVAFF	TGTGCCAGCAGTATAGCGAGGGACAGATCCGCTGTTGCTTTCTTT
TRBJ2-3	.	.	TRBV7-2	CASSLSSRGTDTQYF	TGTGCCAGCAGCTTGAGTAGCCGAGGTACAGATACGCAGTATTTT
TRBJ2-3	few	.	TRBV2	CASEQGGDTQYF	TGTGCCAGCGAGCAGGGAGGAGATACGCAGTATTTT
TRBJ2-2	.	TRBD2	TRBV7-2	CASSLETSRNGELFF	TGTGCCAGCAGCTTAGAGACTAGCCGTAACGGGGAGCTGTTTTTT
TRBJ1-6	few	TRBD1	TRBV10-3	CAIRGAGGRSPLHF	TGTGCCATCAGGGGGGCAGGGGGCAGGTCACCCCTCCACTTT
TRBJ1-2	.	.	TRBV7-2	CASSTQANYGYTF	TGTGCCAGCAGCACACAGGCTAACTATGGCTACACCTTC
TRBJ2-1	.	.	TRBV5-1	CASSEQGVEQFF	TGCGCCAGCAGCGAACAGGGAGTCGAGCAGTTCTTC
TRBJ2-7	.	.	TRBV2	CASIPNGGIYEQYF	TGTGCCAGCATTCCGAACGGAGGGATTTACGAGCAGTACTTC
TRBJ1-5	.	TRBD1	TRBV28	CASSSTGGGQPQHF	TGTGCCAGCAGTTCGACAGGGGGAGGTCAGCCCCAGCATTTT
TRBJ2-2	.	TRBD1	TRBV7-9	CASSSRDSQNTGELFF	TGTGCCAGCAGTAGCCGGGACAGCCAGAACACCGGGGAGCTGTTTTTT
TRBJ2-7	.	.	TRBV6-2/TRBV6-3	CASSYGGQRGSYEQYF	TGTGCCAGCAGTTACGGGGGACAGCGGGGGTCCTACGAGCAGTACTTC
TRBJ2-1	.	TRBD2	TRBV15	CATSRAGTSSYNEQFF	TGTGCCACCAGCAGGGCCGGGACTAGCTCCTACAATGAGCAGTTCTTC
TRBJ1-5	.	.	TRBV28	CASRGGGHGNQPQHF	TGTGCCAGCAGGGGAGGGGGGCACGGCAATCAGCCCCAGCATTTT
TRBJ2-5	.	TRBD2	TRBV27	CASSKSAGASGRETQYF	TGTGCCAGCAGTAAATCGGCCGGGGCTAGCGGGAGAGAGACCCAGTACTTC
TRBJ1-5	.	.	TRBV30	CAWSVGRSQDLPQHF	TGTGCCTGGAGTGTAGGCAGGTCCCAAGATTTGCCCCAGCATTTT
TRBJ1-1	.	TRBD1	TRBV2	CASRWTGLDTEAFF	TGTGCCAGCAGGTGGACAGGGCTAGACACTGAAGCTTTCTTT
TRBJ1-2	.	.	TRBV28	CASSFWQGYGYTF	TGTGCCAGCAGTTTTTGGCAGGGCTATGGCTACACCTTC
TRBJ2-5	.	TRBD1	TRBV30	CAWSKDRGETQYF	TGTGCCTGGAGTAAGGACAGGGGAGAGACCCAGTACTTC
TRBJ2-2	.	.	TRBV6-5	CASSLQGAGELFF	TGTGCCAGCAGTCTACAGGGCGCCGGGGAGCTGTTTTTT
TRBJ2-2	.	TRBD2	TRBV19	CASSWTSGRRGTGELFF	TGTGCCAGTAGTTGGACTAGCGGGAGGCGGGGCACCGGGGAGCTGTTTTTT
TRBJ2-5	.	TRBD2	TRBV7-8	CASAGLAGGFQETQYF	TGTGCCAGCGCGGGACTAGCGGGAGGGTTTCAAGAGACCCAGTACTTC
TRBJ2-3	.	.	TRBV3-1/TRBV3-2	CASSPAGRVRVTDTQYF	TGTGCCAGCAGCCCGGCGGGACGGGTCCGGGTCACAGATACGCAGTATTTT
TRBJ1-5	few	TRBD1	TRBV28	CASSPWTGGTNQPQHF	TGTGCCAGCAGTCCCTGGACAGGGGGCACCAATCAGCCCCAGCATTTT
TRBJ2-1	many	.	TRBV12-3/TRBV12-4	CASSLSRNEQFF	TGTGCCAGCAGTTTATCGCGAAATGAGCAGTTCTTC
TRBJ2-1	.	TRBD2	TRBV28	CASSLPASGGSYNEQFF	TGTGCCAGCAGTTTACCGGCTAGCGGGGGCTCCTACAATGAGCAGTTCTTC
TRBJ1-1	.	TRBD1	TRBV7-8	CASSPLTGGLANTEAFF	TGTGCCAGCAGCCCACTGACAGGGGGGTTAGCGAACACTGAAGCTTTCTTT
TRBJ1-1	few	TRBD1	TRBV7-3	CASSSKDRERAFF	TGTGCCAGCAGCTCGAAGGACAGGGAAAGAGCTTTCTTT
TRBJ2-7	few	TRBD1	TRBV5-1	CASSKTGFDYEQYF	TGCGCCAGCAGCAAGACAGGGTTTGACTACGAGCAGTACTTC
TRBJ2-7	few	TRBD1	TRBV18	CASSPRTGSTYEQYF	TGTGCCAGCTCACCTCGGACAGGGAGTACCTACGAGCAGTACTTC
TRBJ2-3	.	TRBD2	TRBV28	CASSPAGLEDTQYF	TGTGCCAGCAGCCCTGCAGGACTAGAAGATACGCAGTATTTT
TRBJ2-2	few	.	TRBV9	CASSGRARNTGELFF	TGTGCCAGCAGCGGGAGGGCCAGGAACACCGGGGAGCTGTTTTTT